One T cell receptor (beta chain) is described in this entry. Its antigen target is currently unknown. No base quality information exists; no much larger clone differs at one position. The record originates from a study of response to subunit inactivated influenza vaccine (dated by TCRdb to the late 2010s). With regard to the full study: To follow how T cells responded to a trivalent subunit inactivated influenza vaccine, the researchers relied on deep quantitative profiling of the T cell receptor repertoire.

Libraries came from RT-PCR. Sequencing was carried out with an Illumina HiSeq 2500. The public reads were quality trimmed at Q25 with fastp and then assembled into clones with MiXCR by TCRdb, keeping productive beta chains. CDR3 protein sequences are deduplicated, and each keeps its most common genes and DNA. Here the sample has 530,000 or so distinct CDR3 sequences; approximately 10% occur a single time. In total, the top ten clones hold 9.5% to 13% of the sample. The CDR3 measures 18 amino acids from cysteine to phenylalanine. The only DNA kept is the CDR3, 54 bases in frame from the first base. From a lookup of the germline V gene, CDR1 and CDR2 are LGHNA and YSLEER. Here V drops 1 base and J drops 0 bases, and the junction holds 7 bases not matched to any gene. Results and caveats for the whole study, not just this receptor: The authors proposed that each seasonal influenza vaccination may bring in only a limited number of new T cells.

This specimen was PBMCs from blood, taken on the day of vaccination. The source is a man in his fifties who received an inactivated influenza vaccine. Donor details come from another sample of the same person, matched by shared clones. The V and J genes are TRBV4-3 and TRBJ1-1; 11 central bases correspond to TRBD1. CDR3 protein: CASSQGRGTGGLNTEAFF. The DNA sequence reads TGCGCCAGCAGCCAAGGGAGAGGGACAGGGGGTTTGAACACTGAAGCTTTCTTT.